What follows describes a single T cell receptor beta chain. The sample belongs to a study of blood T cell repertoires in COVID-19. The repertoire was sequenced with immunoSEQ multiplex PCR; TCRdb's copy has only in-frame clones and lacks some. The sample includes 200,000 to 250,000 clones, around 84% seen only once; the top ten take about 8.9%. The CDR3 consists of 13 residues. Trimming at V came to 6 bases and at J to 4 bases, leaving 1 base not matched to a gene. CDR1 MNHEY and CDR2 SVGAGI come from the germline V gene. The sample taken for sequencing was peripheral blood. V is TRBV6-5 and J is TRBJ2-5; 11 bases are shared with TRBD1. The receptor's source is a man in his fifties or sixties with active or convalescent COVID-19. CDR3 loop: CASRDRGRETQYF. The CDR3 DNA is TGTGCCAGCAGGGACAGGGGGCGAGAGACCCAGTACTTC.